This T cell receptor (beta chain) was captured in a study of blood T cell repertoires in COVID-19. Study-level background: Samples came from the United States, Italy and Spain, spanning acute and convalescent COVID-19.

Authors' methods: Amplifying reference gene primers gave estimates of nucleated cell counts. TCRdb keeps only in-frame clones here, not all; method: immunoSEQ multiplex PCR. From that table come the V and J calls and clone size; the DNA was used to work out D and trimming. Here the sample spans some 250,000 clones, about 76% being singletons. The sequencing input was peripheral blood. This receptor was obtained from a woman aged 55-70 years with active or convalescent COVID-19.

CDR3 sequence (DNA): TGTGCCAGCAGTCTGCACGGGACAGGGGGAACAGATACGCAGTATTTT. It specifies CASSLHGTGGTDTQYF. V gene TRBV6-4 combines with J gene TRBJ2-3; 11 bases align to TRBD1. V shed 5 bases, J shed 3 bases, and the junction held 7 bases outside the gene matches. The CDR3 extends over 16 amino acids. Germline loops: CDR1 MRHNA, CDR2 SNTAGT.